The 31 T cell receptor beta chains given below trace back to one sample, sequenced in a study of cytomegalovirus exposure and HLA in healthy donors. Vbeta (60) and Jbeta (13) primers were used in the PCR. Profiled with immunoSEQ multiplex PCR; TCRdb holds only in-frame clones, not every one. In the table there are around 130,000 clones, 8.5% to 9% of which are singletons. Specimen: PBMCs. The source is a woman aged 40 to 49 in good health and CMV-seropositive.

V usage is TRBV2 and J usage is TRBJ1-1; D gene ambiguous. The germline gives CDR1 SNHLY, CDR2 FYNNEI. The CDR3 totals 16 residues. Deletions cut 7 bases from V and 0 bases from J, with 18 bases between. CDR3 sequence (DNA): TGTGCCAGCACCCCTCCCGCCGGGATTTTGAACACTGAAGCTTTCTTT. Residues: CASTPPAGILNTEAFF.

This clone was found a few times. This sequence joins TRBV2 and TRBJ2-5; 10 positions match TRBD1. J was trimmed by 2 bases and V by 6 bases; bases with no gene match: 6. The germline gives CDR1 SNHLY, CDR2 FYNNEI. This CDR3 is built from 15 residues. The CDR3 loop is CASSAGTGEQETQYF. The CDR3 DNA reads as TGTGCCAGCAGCGCTGGGACAGGGGAACAAGAGACCCAGTACTTC.

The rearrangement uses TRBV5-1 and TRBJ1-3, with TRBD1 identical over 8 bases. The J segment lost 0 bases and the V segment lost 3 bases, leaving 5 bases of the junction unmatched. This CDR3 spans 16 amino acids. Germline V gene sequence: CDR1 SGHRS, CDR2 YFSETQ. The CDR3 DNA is TGCGCCAGCAGCTCGCAGGGGGCCTCCTCTGGAAACACCATATATTTT. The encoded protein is CASSSQGASSGNTIYF. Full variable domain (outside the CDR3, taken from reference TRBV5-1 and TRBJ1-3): KAGVTQTPRYLIKTRGQQVTLSCSPISGHRSVSWYQQTPGQGLQFLFEYFSETQRNKGNFPGRFSGRQFSNSRSEMNVSTLELGDSALYLCASSSQGASSGNTIYFGEGSWLTVV.

CDR3 in DNA: TGTGCCAGTAGTATCAGGGATTTAGCTTCACCCCTCCACTTT. Translating gives CASSIRDLASPLHF. The chain joins TRBV19 to TRBJ1-6, with D perhaps TRBD1 (5 bases). The length of the CDR3 is 14 residues. The V gene's germline CDR1 is LNHDA and CDR2 SQIVND (reference sequence). With 3 bases removed from V and 9 bases from J, the gap between germline ends came to 12 bases.

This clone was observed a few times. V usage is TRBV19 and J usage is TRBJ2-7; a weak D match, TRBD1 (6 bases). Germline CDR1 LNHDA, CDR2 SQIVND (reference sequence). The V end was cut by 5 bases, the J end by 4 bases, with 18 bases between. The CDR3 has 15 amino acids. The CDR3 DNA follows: TGTGCCAGTAGTGCGTCCGGGAACAGGGAATACGAGCAGTACTTC. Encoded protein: CASSASGNREYEQYF.

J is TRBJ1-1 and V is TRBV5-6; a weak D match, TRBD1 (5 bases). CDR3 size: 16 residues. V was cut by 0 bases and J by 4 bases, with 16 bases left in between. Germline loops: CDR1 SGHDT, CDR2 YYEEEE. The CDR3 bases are TGTGCCAGCAGCTTGGGGGGTAATAGGGGCGGCACTGAAGCTTTCTTT. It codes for CASSLGGNRGGTEAFF.

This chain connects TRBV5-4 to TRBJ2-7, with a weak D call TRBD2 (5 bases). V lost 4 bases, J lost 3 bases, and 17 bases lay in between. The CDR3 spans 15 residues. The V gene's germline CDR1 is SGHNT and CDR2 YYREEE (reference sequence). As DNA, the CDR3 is TGTGCCAGCAGCAGGCCCGACGGGGTGTTCTACGAGCAGTACTTC. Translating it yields CASSRPDGVFYEQYF. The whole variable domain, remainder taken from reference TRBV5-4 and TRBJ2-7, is ETGVTQSPTHLIKTRGQQVTLRCSSQSGHNTVSWYQQALGQGPQFIFQYYREEENGRGNFPPRFSGLQFPNYSSELNVNALELDDSALYLCASSRPDGVFYEQYFGPGTRLTVT.

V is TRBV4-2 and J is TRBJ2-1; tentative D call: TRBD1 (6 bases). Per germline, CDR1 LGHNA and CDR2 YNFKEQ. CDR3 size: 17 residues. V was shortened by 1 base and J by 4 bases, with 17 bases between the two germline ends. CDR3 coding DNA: TGTGCCAGCAGCCAAGGCACCAGGGGCGGGTTGTACAATGAGCAGTTCTTC. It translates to CASSQGTRGGLYNEQFF.

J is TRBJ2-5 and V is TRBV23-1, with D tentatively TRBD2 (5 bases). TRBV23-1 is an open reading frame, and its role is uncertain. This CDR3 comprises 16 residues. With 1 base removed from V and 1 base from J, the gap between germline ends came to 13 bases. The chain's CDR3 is CASSQFTGKPQETQYF. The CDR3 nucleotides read TGCGCCAGCAGTCAATTTACGGGAAAACCCCAAGAGACCCAGTACTTC.

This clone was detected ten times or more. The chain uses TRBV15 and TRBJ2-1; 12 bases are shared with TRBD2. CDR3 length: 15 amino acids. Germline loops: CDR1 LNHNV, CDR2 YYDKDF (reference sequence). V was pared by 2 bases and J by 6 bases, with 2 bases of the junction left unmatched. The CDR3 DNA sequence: TGTGCCACCAGCAGACGGACTAGCGGGGTCAATGAGCAGTTCTTC. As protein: CATSRRTSGVNEQFF.

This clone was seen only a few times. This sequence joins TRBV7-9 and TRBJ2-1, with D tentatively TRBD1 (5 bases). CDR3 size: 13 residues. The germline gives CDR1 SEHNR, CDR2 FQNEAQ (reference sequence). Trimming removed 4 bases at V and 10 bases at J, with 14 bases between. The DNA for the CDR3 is TGTGCCAGCAGCTCCCAGGGCCTTGGAGAGCAGTTCTTC. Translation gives CASSSQGLGEQFF.

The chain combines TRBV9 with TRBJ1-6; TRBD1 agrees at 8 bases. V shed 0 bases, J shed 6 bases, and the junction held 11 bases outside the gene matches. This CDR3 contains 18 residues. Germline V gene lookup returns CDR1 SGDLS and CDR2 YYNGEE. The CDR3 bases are TGTGCCAGCAGCGTAGTAGGGGGCCCGGGACAGGCTAATTCACCCCTCCACTTT. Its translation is CASSVVGGPGQANSPLHF.

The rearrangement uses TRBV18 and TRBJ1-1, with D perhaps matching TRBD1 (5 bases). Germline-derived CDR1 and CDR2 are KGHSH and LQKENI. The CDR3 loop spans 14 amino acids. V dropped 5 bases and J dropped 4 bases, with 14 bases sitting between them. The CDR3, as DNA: TGTGCCAGCTCATCGACAGTTGATTTCACTGAAGCTTTCTTT. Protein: CASSSTVDFTEAFF.

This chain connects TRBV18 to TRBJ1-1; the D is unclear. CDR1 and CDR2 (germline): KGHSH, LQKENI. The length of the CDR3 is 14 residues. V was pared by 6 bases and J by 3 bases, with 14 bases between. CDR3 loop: CASSLGLGDTEAFF. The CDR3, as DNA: TGTGCCAGCTCCCTTGGTCTCGGGGACACTGAAGCTTTCTTT.

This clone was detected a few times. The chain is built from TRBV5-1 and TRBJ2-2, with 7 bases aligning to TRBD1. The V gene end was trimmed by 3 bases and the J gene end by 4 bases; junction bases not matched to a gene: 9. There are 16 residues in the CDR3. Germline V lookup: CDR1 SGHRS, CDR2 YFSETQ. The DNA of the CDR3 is TGCGCCAGCAGCTATGAACAGGGGCTGTCCACCGGGGAGCTGTTTTTT. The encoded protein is CASSYEQGLSTGELFF. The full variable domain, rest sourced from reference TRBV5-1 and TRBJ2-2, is KAGVTQTPRYLIKTRGQQVTLSCSPISGHRSVSWYQQTPGQGLQFLFEYFSETQRNKGNFPGRFSGRQFSNSRSEMNVSTLELGDSALYLCASSYEQGLSTGELFFGEGSRLTVL.

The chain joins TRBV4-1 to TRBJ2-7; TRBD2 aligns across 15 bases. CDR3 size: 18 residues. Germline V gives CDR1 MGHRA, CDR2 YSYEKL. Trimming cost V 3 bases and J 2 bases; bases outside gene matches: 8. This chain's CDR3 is CASSQRGTSGGPPYEQYF. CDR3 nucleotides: TGCGCCAGCAGCCAGAGGGGGACTAGCGGGGGGCCACCCTACGAGCAGTACTTC.

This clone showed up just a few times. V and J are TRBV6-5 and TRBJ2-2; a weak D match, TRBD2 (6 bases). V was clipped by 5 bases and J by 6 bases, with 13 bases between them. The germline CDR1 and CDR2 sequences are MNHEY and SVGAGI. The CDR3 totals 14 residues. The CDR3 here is CASSPSGRSGELFF. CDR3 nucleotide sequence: TGTGCCAGCAGTCCGTCAGGGAGGTCCGGGGAGCTGTTTTTT.

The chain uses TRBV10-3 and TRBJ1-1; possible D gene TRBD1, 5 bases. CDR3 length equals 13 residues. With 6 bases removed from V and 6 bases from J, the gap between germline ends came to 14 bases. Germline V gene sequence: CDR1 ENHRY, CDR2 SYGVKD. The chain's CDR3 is CAIRLQDSAEAFF. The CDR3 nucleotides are TGTGCCATCAGACTACAGGATTCGGCTGAAGCTTTCTTT.

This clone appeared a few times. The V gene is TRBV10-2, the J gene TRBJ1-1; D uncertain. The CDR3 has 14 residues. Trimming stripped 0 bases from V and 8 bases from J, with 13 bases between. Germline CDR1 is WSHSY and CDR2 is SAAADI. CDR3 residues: CASSESGESGEAFF. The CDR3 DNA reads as TGCGCCAGCAGTGAGTCAGGAGAGTCTGGCGAAGCTTTCTTT.

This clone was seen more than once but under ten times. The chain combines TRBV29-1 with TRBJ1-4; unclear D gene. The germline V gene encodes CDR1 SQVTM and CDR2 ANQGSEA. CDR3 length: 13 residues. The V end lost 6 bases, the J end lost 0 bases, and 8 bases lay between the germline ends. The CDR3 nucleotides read TGCAGCGTAACCCAGTCAACTAATGAAAAACTGTTTTTT. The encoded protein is CSVTQSTNEKLFF.

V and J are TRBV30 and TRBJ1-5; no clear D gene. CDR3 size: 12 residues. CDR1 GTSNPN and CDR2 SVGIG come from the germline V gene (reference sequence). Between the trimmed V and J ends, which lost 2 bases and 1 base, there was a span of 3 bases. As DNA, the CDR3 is TGTGCCTGGAGTCGGAGCAATCAGCCCCAGCATTTT. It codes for CAWSRSNQPQHF.

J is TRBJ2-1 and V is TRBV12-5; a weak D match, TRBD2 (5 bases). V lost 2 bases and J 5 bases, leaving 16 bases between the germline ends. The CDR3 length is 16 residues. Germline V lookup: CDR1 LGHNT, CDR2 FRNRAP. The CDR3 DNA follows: TGTGCTAGTGGTTTGTCCCTCGGTGGGCGGGACAATGAGCAGTTCTTC. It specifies CASGLSLGGRDNEQFF.

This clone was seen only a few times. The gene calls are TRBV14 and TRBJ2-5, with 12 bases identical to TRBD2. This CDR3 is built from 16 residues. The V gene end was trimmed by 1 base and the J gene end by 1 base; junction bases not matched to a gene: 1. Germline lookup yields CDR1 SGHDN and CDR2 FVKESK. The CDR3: CASSQGLAGVQETQYF. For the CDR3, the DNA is TGTGCCAGCAGCCAAGGACTAGCGGGGGTCCAAGAGACCCAGTACTTC.

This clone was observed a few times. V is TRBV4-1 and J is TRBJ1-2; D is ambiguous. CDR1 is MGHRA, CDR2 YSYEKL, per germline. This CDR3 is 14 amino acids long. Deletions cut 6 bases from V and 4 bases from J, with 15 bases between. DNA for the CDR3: TGCGCCAGCAGACTCTCTCAGGCCGCCTATGGCTACACCTTC. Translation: CASRLSQAAYGYTF.

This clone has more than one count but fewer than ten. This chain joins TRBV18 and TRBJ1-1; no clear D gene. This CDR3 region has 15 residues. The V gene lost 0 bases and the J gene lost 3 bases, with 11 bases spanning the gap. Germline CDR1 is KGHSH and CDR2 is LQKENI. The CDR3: CASSPPPIGDTEAFF. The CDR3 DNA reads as TGTGCCAGCTCACCACCTCCCATCGGGGACACTGAAGCTTTCTTT.

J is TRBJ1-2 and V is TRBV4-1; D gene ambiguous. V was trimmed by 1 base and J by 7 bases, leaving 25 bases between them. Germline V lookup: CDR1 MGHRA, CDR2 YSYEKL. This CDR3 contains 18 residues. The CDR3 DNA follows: TGCGCCAGCAGCCAAGCTGGGGTGGCGGGCTCAAGGATACTTGGCTACACCTTC. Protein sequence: CASSQAGVAGSRILGYTF.

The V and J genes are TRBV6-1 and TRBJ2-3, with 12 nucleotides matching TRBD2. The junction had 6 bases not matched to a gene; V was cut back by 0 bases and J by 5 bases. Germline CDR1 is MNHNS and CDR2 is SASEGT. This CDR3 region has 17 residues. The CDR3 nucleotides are TGTGCCAGCAGTGAAGCCCCTAGCGGGGGGGCCGGAGATACGCAGTATTTT. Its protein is CASSEAPSGGAGDTQYF.

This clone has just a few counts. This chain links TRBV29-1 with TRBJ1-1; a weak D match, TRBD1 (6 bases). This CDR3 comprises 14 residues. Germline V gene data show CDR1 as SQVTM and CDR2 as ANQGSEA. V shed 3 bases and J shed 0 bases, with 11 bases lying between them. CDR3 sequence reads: CSVEAGVMNTEAFF. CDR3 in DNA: TGCAGCGTTGAGGCAGGGGTCATGAACACTGAAGCTTTCTTT.

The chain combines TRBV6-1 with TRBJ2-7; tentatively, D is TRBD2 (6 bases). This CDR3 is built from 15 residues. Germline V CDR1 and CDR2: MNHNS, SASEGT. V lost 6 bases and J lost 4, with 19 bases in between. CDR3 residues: CASRSGTDQKYEQYF. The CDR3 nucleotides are TGTGCCAGCAGGTCCGGGACTGATCAGAAATACGAGCAGTACTTC.

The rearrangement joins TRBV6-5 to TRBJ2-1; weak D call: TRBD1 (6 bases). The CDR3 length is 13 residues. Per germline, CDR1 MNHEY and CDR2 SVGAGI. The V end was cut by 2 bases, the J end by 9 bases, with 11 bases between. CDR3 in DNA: TGTGCCAGCAGTTACCCCGGACAGCTTGAGCAGTTCTTC. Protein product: CASSYPGQLEQFF.

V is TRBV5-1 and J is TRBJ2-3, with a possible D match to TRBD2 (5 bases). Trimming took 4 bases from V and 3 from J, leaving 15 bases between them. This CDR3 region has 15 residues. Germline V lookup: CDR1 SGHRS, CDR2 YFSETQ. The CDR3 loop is CASSPTDPGTDTQYF. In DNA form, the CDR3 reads TGCGCCAGCAGCCCAACGGACCCGGGAACAGATACGCAGTATTTT.